What follows are 6 T cell receptor beta chains derived from one specimen sequenced in a study of T-cell memory formation after mild COVID-19. From the 5' RACE reads, TCRdb called clonotypes with MiXCR, one entry per CDR3 protein. The repertoire holds hundreds of thousands of distinct CDR3 sequences, with more than 15% as singletons. Sequenced sample: PBMCs or a T cell subset sorted from them (not recorded which). The receptors shown here come from a man aged 18 to 29 who had mild COVID-19 (a few samples of this study predate the infection). Cell type and time point are not known.

This clonotype was counted many times. This rearrangement joins TRBV5-1 to TRBJ2-3; the D is unclear. CDR3 length equals 14 residues. Germline V gene lookup returns CDR1 SGHRS and CDR2 YFSETQ. V lost 5 bases, J lost 3 bases, and 13 bases lay in between. The CDR3 loop is CASRVFWGTDTQYF. The CDR3 nucleotides are TGCGCCAGCAGAGTGTTTTGGGGTACAGATACGCAGTATTTT.

The chain employs TRBV4-3 and TRBJ2-2; D is possibly TRBD2 (5 bases). The CDR3 length is 17 residues. With 5 bases removed from V and 2 bases from J, the gap between germline ends came to 18 bases. CDR1 LGHNA and CDR2 YSLEER come from the germline V gene. CDR3 nucleotides: TGCGCCAGCAGCGAAAGGTCCGGACTGCGAAACACCGGGGAGCTGTTTTTT. Its translation is CASSERSGLRNTGELFF.

A note on this clonotype: A much larger clonotype is one base distant, so this may be a read error. The chain combines TRBV7-6 with TRBJ2-5, with unresolved D. Trimming pared 1 base from V and 0 bases from J, leaving 6 bases between. Per the germline V gene, CDR1 is SGHVS and CDR2 is FNYEAQ. The CDR3 covers 14 residues. The CDR3 coding sequence is TGTGCCAGCAGCTTAGGTTCTAACCAAGAGACCCAGTACTTC. As protein: CASSLGSNQETQYF.

This clonotype was counted a few times. The CDR3 DNA is TGTGCCAGCAGCTTGGACCATCAGCCCCAGCATTTT. Its translation is CASSLDHQPQHF. The V gene is TRBV5-4, the J gene TRBJ1-5; unclear D gene. CDR1 is SGHNT, CDR2 YYREEE, per germline (reference sequence). CDR3 length: 12 amino acids. V was clipped by 0 bases and J by 5 bases, with 3 bases between them.

This clonotype was found a few times. The chain joins TRBV7-9 to TRBJ2-1; weak D call: TRBD2 (5 bases). The V gene lost 1 base and the J gene lost 9 bases, with 10 bases spanning the gap. Per the germline V gene, CDR1 is SEHNR and CDR2 is FQNEAQ (reference sequence). The CDR3 runs to 13 residues. CDR3 in amino acids: CASSLVASGEQFF. CDR3 DNA sequence: TGTGCCAGCAGCTTAGTAGCCAGCGGTGAGCAGTTCTTC.

This clonotype was recorded a few times. The gene calls are TRBV7-2 and TRBJ2-1; D call uncertain. The germline V and J ends were trimmed by 0 bases and 10 bases, with 7 bases remaining between them. The CDR3 loop spans 12 amino acids. Germline loops: CDR1 SGHTA, CDR2 FQGNSA. CDR3 nucleotide sequence: TGTGCCAGCAGCTTAGCGCGGAGCGAGCAGTTCTTC. This translates into CASSLARSEQFF.